This note documents a single T cell receptor (beta chain) sequence. What it binds is unknown. These data are taken from a study of post-analysis software for immune sequencing data. Study in general: Clinical courses comprised relapsing-remitting, secondary progressive and progressive-relapsing multiple sclerosis.

The CDR3 consists of 14 residues. The V and J ends lost 4 bases and 8 bases respectively, with 16 bases between them. Per the germline V gene, CDR1 is SGHRS and CDR2 is YFSETQ. The authors incorporated unique molecular identifiers into the TCR beta cDNA libraries. Each batch of about 0.9 to 10 million T cells produced around 460,000 cDNA molecules. One entry per CDR3 protein, called by TCRdb with MiXCR from the PCR reads. The sample gives around 440,000 distinct CDR3 sequences, 45% of which show up once; about 12% is in the top ten. Whole-study findings and limits: Normalized Chao1 diversity was significantly lower in multiple sclerosis patients than in controls. Elevated frequency relative to controls characterized about 5 TRBV segments in patients, TRBV5-6, TRBV5-1 and TRBV20-1 among them. Same-batch samples co-clustered strongly by F measure.

The sample consisted of blood. This chain connects TRBV5-1 to TRBJ2-1; D might be TRBD1 (6 bases). This TCR came from a girl aged 5-17 years with multiple sclerosis. CDR3 nucleotide sequence: TGCGCCAGCAGCGGCGCAGCCAGGGGAGATGAGCAGTTCTTC. Its protein is CASSGAARGDEQFF. The whole variable domain, filled in from reference TRBV5-1 and TRBJ2-1, reads KAGVTQTPRYLIKTRGQQVTLSCSPISGHRSVSWYQQTPGQGLQFLFEYFSETQRNKGNFPGRFSGRQFSNSRSEMNVSTLELGDSALYLCASSGAARGDEQFFGPGTRLTVL.